This T cell receptor (beta chain) originates from a study of lymphopenia after photon versus proton radiotherapy. Whole-study results and caveats: Relative stability marked proton patients; photon patients lost diversity and naive cells. Oligoclonal CD8+ Temra expansion after nadir drove photon patients' diversity drop.

The CDR3 is 14 residues long. V was shortened by 4 bases and J by 0 bases, with 10 bases between the two germline ends. Germline CDR1 SGHDT, CDR2 YYEEEE. Concerning this clone itself: What it binds is not known.

TCRdb's table, derived via immunoSEQ multiplex PCR, lists solely in-frame clones and lacks some. The sample comprises more than 25,000 clones, roughly 88% of which are singletons, and 5.5% to 7.5% rests with the top ten. This receptor was identified in a woman aged 45-65 years with pancreatic cancer. The chain has TRBV5-6 and TRBJ1-2, with D unresolved. The source was peripheral blood, collected from a patient treated with photon-based radiotherapy. CDR3 nucleotide sequence: TGTGCCAGCAGCCGTGGATGGGCTAACTATGGCTACACCTTC. This gives the protein CASSRGWANYGYTF.